The present entry profiles one T cell receptor beta chain with its context. Its antigen is not identified. The V end was cut by 2 bases, the J end by 0 bases, with 11 bases between. Germline V gene lookup returns CDR1 SGHTA and CDR2 FQGNSA. The CDR3 is 16 amino acids. The data are from a study of cytomegalovirus exposure and HLA in healthy donors. Researchers ran the PCR with 60 Vbeta and 13 Jbeta primers. Generated by immunoSEQ multiplex PCR, the TCRdb table keeps only in-frame clones and is missing some. The table lists approximately 170,000 clones, approximately 80% of them singletons, with roughly 2.8% in the top ten. Healthy donors of bone marrow made up the group. Study-level results: Highly shared sequence variants in one cluster were likely a sequencing artifact. Several V segments, TRBV6-2 and TRBV6-3 among them, could not be told apart and were dropped.

This clonotype originated in a woman aged 40 to 49 in good health and CMV-seropositive. The chain couples TRBV7-2 to TRBJ1-5; no clear D gene. What was sequenced was PBMCs. CDR3 loop: CASSLFRGGSNQPQHF. The CDR3 nucleotides read TGTGCCAGCAGCTTATTCCGGGGAGGTAGCAATCAGCCCCAGCATTTT.